This is a list of T cell receptor beta chains from one sample in a study of cytomegalovirus exposure and HLA in healthy donors. Sequenced by immunoSEQ multiplex PCR; TCRdb stores in-frame clones only, minus some. The data hold 150,000 or so clones, with around two thirds observed a single time. Sequencing was done on a sample of PBMCs. These receptors all stem from a young man in good health and CMV-seropositive. Each CDR3 is given with its conserved first and last residue. The D gene is left open where the match is weak. Only part of the rows carry a size: once, few, many, or a class if the clone is expanded.

CDR3 | DNA | D | J | size | V
CASSVAREINEQFF | TGCGCCAGCAGTGTGGCGCGGGAGATTAATGAGCAGTTCTTC | TRBD2 | TRBJ2-1 | once | TRBV5-1
CASSYRETGELFF | TGTGCCAGCAGTTATCGGGAGACCGGGGAGCTGTTTTTT | NA | TRBJ2-2 | once | TRBV28
CASSPLRGRDEQYF | TGTGCCAGCAGCCCACTGCGCGGGAGAGACGAGCAGTACTTC | TRBD2 | TRBJ2-7 | NA | TRBV7-2
CSAKSGTGGYYEQFF | TGCAGCGCCAAATCCGGGACAGGGGGCTACTATGAGCAGTTCTTC | TRBD1 | TRBJ2-1 | once | TRBV29-1
CASSHNYGQGDYNSPLHF | TGCGCCAGCAGCCATAATTATGGACAGGGAGACTATAATTCACCCCTCCACTTT | TRBD1 | TRBJ1-6 | NA | TRBV4-1
CAWNAGGGTDTQYF | TGTGCCTGGAATGCAGGGGGAGGCACAGATACGCAGTATTTT | TRBD1 | TRBJ2-3 | NA | TRBV30
CASSLGGGGISNQPQHF | TGTGCCAGCAGTTTAGGGGGCGGGGGGATAAGCAATCAGCCCCAGCATTTT | NA | TRBJ1-5 | NA | TRBV28
CASSPDAVGRGHTDTQYF | TGTGCCAGCAGCCCTGACGCCGTGGGAAGGGGCCACACAGATACGCAGTATTTT | NA | TRBJ2-3 | NA | TRBV28
CASSQDEGGPQPQHF | TGCGCCAGCAGCCAAGACGAGGGGGGGCCTCAGCCCCAGCATTTT | NA | TRBJ1-5 | NA | TRBV4-1
CASSEGSTSGRVNNEQFF | TGTGCCAGCAGTGAAGGGTCTACTAGCGGGAGAGTCAACAATGAGCAGTTCTTC | TRBD2 | TRBJ2-1 | NA | TRBV6-4
CASSYSIGDQPQHF | TGTGCCAGCAGTTACTCGATAGGGGATCAGCCCCAGCATTTT | NA | TRBJ1-5 | NA | TRBV6-5
CASGPTTGSYGYTF | TGTGCTAGTGGTCCCACCACAGGGAGCTATGGCTACACCTTC | NA | TRBJ1-2 | NA | TRBV12-5